This T cell receptor beta chain was captured in a study of blood T cell repertoires in COVID-19. Study-wide background: The United States, Italy and Spain were the sources of the acute and convalescent COVID-19 samples. Sources were T cells, B-cell-depleted T cells, or PBMCs; the material itself was cDNA or gDNA.

As originally analysed: Using reference gene primer amplification, nucleated cell counts were estimated. Profiled with immunoSEQ multiplex PCR; TCRdb holds only in-frame clones, not every one. V, J and clone size are those of that table, while D and trimming were read from the DNA. The repertoire has fewer than 45,000 clones, just under 80% of them found once; the top ten carry 33%. CDR3 length: 14 amino acids. The J segment lost 5 bases and the V segment lost 10 bases, leaving 13 bases of the junction unmatched. CDR1 and CDR2 from the germline V gene are WNHNN and SYGVQD (reference sequence). Sequenced material: peripheral blood. This chain joins TRBV10-1 and TRBJ2-5, with 7 bases that match TRBD1. The receptor comes from a man in his sixties with acute or convalescent COVID-19. CDR3 bases: TGCGCCACGGCTGGGGACAGAGATCGGGAGACCCAGTACTTC. Protein: CATAGDRDRETQYF.